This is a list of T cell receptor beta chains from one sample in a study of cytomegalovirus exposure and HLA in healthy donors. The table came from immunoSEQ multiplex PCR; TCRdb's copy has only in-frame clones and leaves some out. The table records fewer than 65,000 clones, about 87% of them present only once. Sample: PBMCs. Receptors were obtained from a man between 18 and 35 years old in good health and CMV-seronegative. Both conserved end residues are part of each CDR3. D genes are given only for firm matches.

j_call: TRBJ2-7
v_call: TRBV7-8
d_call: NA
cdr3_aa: CASSLALITGYEQYF

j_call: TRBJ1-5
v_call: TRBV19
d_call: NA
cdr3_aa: CASKTAQNQPQHF

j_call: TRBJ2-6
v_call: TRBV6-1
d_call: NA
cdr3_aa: CASRGRPYGANVLTF

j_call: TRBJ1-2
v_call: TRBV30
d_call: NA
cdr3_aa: CASQEVGYDGYTF

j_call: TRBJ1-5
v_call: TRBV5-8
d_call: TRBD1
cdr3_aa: CASSLVGQGVQPQHF

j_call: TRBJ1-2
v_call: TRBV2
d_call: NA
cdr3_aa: CASSEVTALNYGYTF

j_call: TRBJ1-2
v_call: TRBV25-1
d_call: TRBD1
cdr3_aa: CASSGVGQGGDYGYTF

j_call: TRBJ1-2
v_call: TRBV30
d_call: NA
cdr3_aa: CAWSAERRNYGYTF

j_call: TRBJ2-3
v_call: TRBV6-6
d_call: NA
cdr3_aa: CASRRDGTDTQYF

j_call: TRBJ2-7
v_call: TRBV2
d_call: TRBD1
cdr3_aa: CASSGVDRPEQYF

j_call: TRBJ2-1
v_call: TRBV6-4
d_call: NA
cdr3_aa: CASSAPGEREQFF

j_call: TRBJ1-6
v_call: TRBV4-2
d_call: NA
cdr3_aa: CASSHLEGPLGNSPLHF

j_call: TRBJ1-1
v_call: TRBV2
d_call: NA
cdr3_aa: CASSQGEGTEAFF

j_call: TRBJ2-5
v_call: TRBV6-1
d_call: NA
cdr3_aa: CASSDRPGWETQYF

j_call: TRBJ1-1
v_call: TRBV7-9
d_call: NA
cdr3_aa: CASSLLQGAETEAFF

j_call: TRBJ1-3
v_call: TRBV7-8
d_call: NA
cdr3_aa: CASSPTRSSGNTIYF

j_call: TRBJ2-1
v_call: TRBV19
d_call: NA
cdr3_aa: CASSALQGTGEQFF

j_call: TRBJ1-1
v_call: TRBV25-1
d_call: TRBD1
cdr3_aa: CASVWTGLNTEAFF

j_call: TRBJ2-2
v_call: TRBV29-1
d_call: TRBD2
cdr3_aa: CSVDGLAGATEELFF

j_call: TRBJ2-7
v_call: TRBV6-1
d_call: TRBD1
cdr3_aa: CASSLDRVYEQYF

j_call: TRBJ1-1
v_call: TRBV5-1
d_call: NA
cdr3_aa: CASSRDTGYTEAFF

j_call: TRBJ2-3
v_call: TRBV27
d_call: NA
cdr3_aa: CASSKTSTDTQYF

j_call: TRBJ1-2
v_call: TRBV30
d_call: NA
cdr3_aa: CAGPLKGVYGYTF

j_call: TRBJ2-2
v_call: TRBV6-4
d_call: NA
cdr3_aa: CASSDSFRVNTGELFF

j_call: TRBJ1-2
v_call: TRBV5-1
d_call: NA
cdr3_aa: CASSASGEYGYTF

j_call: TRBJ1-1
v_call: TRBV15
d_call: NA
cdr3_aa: CATSRPQAMNTEAFF

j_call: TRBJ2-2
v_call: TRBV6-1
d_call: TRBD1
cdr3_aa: CASRSQGANTGELFF

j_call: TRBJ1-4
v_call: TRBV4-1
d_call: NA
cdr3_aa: CASSQADPGTTNEKLFF

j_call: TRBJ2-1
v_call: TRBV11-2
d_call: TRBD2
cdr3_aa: CASSLDPAGYNEQFF

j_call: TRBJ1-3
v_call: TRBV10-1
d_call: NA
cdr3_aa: CASILSSSGNTIYF

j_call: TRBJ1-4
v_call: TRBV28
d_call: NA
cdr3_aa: CASSGQTTNEKLFF

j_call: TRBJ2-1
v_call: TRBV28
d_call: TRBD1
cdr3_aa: CASSTSGGFNNEQFF

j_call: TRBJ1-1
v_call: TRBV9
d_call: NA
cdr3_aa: CASSVNWGANTEAFF